This paragraph covers one T cell receptor (beta chain) sequence. Antigen specificity is unknown. The data derive from a study of T cell responses to AZD1222 COVID-19 vaccine. Regarding the study as a whole: There were mostly white British donors and more females than males, and clonal diversity was possibly underestimated. Baseline testing showed seropositivity in only five to seven AZD1222 recipients.

Only in-frame clones appear in the TCRdb table, and some are missing; sequencing was by immunoSEQ multiplex PCR. The sample has approximately 100,000 clones, roughly nine tenths seen once. This CDR3 spans 15 amino acids. The V gene lost 2 bases and the J gene lost 5 bases, with 12 bases spanning the gap. Germline values: CDR1 MNHEY, CDR2 SVGEGT. The sample here was peripheral blood, taken on day 0 of AZD1222 vaccination. This TCR was recovered from an adult in good health. The J gene is TRBJ1-4, the V gene TRBV6-2 or TRBV6-3, with D unresolved. CDR3 in DNA: TGTGCCAGCAGTTACGAGCTCCCGGGGAATGAAAAACTGTTTTTT. Translation: CASSYELPGNEKLFF.